These 8 T cell receptor beta chains were sequenced from one sample in a study of blood T cell repertoires in COVID-19. Libraries were prepared by immunoSEQ multiplex PCR; TCRdb keeps only in-frame clonotypes and omits some of them. The sample carries tens of thousands of clones, around nine tenths recorded once. The sample was peripheral blood. The receptors stem from a man aged 50-60 years with active COVID-19.

This chain links TRBV28 with TRBJ1-2; D is unresolved. Trimming cost V 8 bases and J 5 bases, with 15 bases left between them. This CDR3 contains 13 residues. Germline loops: CDR1 MDHEN, CDR2 SYDVKM. CDR3 loop: CASAVGPWYGYTF. The CDR3 bases are TGTGCCAGCGCCGTTGGCCCTTGGTATGGCTACACCTTC.

The chain links TRBV19 to TRBJ1-1; D possibly corresponds to TRBD1 (6 bases). This CDR3 is 13 amino acids long. Per germline, CDR1 LNHDA and CDR2 SQIVND (reference sequence). With 4 bases removed from V and 8 bases from J, the gap between germline ends came to 14 bases. The CDR3 here is CASSTSVRGEAFF. For the CDR3, the DNA is TGTGCCAGTAGTACCAGTGTGAGGGGGGAAGCTTTCTTT.

This clone was observed once. This sequence joins TRBV2 and TRBJ2-7; 8 nucleotides agree with TRBD1. This CDR3 contains 11 residues. Germline V lookup: CDR1 SNHLY, CDR2 FYNNEI. The V gene end was trimmed by 9 bases and the J gene end by 12 bases; junction bases not matched to a gene: 10. In nucleotides, the CDR3 is TGTGCCAGTGATTCCGGACAGGGACGGTACTTC. Amino acids: CASDSGQGRYF.

The chain carries TRBV30 and TRBJ2-7; D remains ambiguous. The V gene's germline CDR1 is GTSNPN and CDR2 SVGIG (reference sequence). The CDR3 is 12 amino acids. The V end lost 4 bases, the J end lost 3 bases, and 10 bases lay between the germline ends. The CDR3, as DNA: TGTGCCTGGAATACTGGTGGCTACGAGCAGTACTTC. It codes for CAWNTGGYEQYF.

The J gene is TRBJ1-1, the V gene TRBV2; D is possibly TRBD1 (6 bases). V lost 4 bases and J 4 bases, leaving 7 bases between the germline ends. Germline V gives CDR1 SNHLY, CDR2 FYNNEI. The CDR3 is 12 residues long. The CDR3 is CASSVQGTEAFF. CDR3 DNA sequence: TGTGCCAGCAGTGTACAGGGCACTGAAGCTTTCTTT.

The chain employs TRBV12-3 or TRBV12-4 and TRBJ1-2; D is unclear. V lost 3 bases and J lost 4, with 6 bases in between. CDR3 size: 12 residues. Here the CDR3 DNA reads TGTGCCAGCAGTTTCGGAGGCTATGGCTACACCTTC. Translating it yields CASSFGGYGYTF.

The chain uses TRBV9 and TRBJ1-2; the D gene is possibly TRBD1 (6 bases). The CDR3 extends over 17 amino acids. Trimming pared 0 bases from V and 5 bases from J, leaving 20 bases between. Germline CDR1 reads SGDLS; CDR2 reads YYNGEE. CDR3 sequence reads: CASSVVPGQPTRYGYTF. In DNA form, the CDR3 reads TGTGCCAGCAGCGTAGTTCCGGGACAACCTACGCGGTATGGCTACACCTTC.

In this sample, this clone turned up a few times. The chain is built from TRBV3-1 (or the pseudogene TRBV3-2) and TRBJ2-5; the match to TRBD2 covers 9 bases. This CDR3 has 18 amino acids. CDR1 is LGHDT, CDR2 YNNKEL, per germline (reference sequence). The junction had 13 bases not matched to a gene; V was cut back by 1 base and J by 4 bases. CDR3 amino acids: CASSQGIRSGGLVETQYF. CDR3 DNA: TGTGCCAGCAGCCAAGGAATCAGGAGCGGGGGGTTGGTAGAGACCCAGTACTTC.